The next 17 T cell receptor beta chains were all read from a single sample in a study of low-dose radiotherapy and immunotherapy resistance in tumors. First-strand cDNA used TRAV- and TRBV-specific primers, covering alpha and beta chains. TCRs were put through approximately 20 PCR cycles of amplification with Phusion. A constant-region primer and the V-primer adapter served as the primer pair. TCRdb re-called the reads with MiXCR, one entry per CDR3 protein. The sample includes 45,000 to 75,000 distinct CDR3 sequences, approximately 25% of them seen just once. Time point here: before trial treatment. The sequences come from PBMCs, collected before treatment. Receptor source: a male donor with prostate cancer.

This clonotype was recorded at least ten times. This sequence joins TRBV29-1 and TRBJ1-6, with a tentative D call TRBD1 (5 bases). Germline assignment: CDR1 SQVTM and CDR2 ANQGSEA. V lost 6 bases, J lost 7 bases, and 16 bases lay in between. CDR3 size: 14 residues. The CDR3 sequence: CSVQGGRENSPLHF. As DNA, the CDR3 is TGCAGCGTGCAGGGCGGCAGGGAAAATTCACCCCTCCACTTT.

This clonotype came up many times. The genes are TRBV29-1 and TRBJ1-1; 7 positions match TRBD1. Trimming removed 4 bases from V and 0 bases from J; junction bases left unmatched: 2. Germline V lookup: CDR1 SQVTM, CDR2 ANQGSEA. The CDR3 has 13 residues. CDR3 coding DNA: TGCAGCGTTGCGGGACAGATGAACACTGAAGCTTTCTTT. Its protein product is CSVAGQMNTEAFF.

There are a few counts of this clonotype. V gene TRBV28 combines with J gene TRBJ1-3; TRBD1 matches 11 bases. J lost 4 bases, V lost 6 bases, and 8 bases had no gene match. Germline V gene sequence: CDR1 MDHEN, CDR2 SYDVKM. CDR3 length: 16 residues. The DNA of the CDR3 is TGTGCCAGCAGAAAGATGGGACAGGGGGGCGGAAACACCATATATTTT. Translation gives CASRKMGQGGGNTIYF.

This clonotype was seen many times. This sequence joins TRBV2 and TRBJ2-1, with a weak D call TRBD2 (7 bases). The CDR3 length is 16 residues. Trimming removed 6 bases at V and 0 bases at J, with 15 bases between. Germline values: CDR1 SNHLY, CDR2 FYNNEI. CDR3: CASSPEGGDSYNEQFF. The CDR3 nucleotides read TGTGCCAGCAGCCCTGAGGGGGGGGACTCCTACAATGAGCAGTTCTTC.

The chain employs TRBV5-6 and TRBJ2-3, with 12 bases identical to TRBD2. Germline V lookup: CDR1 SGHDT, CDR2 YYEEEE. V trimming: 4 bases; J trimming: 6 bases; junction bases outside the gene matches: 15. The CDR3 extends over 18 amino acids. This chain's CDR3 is CASSPLGLAGGPRDTQYF. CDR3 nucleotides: TGTGCCAGCAGCCCACTCGGGCTAGCGGGAGGGCCCCGTGATACGCAGTATTTT.

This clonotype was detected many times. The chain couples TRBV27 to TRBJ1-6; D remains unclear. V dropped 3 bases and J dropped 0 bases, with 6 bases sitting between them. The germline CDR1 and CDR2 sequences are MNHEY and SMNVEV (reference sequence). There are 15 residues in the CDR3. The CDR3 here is CASSLGSSYNSPLHF. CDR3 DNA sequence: TGTGCCAGCAGTTTGGGTAGCTCCTATAATTCACCCCTCCACTTT.

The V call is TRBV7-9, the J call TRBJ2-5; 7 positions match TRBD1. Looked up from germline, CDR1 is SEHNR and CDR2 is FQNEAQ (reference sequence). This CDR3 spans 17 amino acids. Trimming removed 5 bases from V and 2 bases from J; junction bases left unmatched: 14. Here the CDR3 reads CASSPAGTAFRQETQYF. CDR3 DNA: TGTGCCAGCAGCCCAGCCGGGACAGCCTTTCGGCAAGAGACCCAGTACTTC.

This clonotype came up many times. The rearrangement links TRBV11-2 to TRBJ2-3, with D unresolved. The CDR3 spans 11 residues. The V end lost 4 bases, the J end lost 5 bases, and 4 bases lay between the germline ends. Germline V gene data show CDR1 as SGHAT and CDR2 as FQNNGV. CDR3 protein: CASSSLDTQYF. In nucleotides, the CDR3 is TGTGCCAGCAGCTCGCTAGATACGCAGTATTTT. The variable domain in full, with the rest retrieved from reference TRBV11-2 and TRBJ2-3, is EAGVAQSPRYKIIEKRQSVAFWCNPISGHATLYWYQQILGQGPKLLIQFQNNGVVDDSQLPKDRFSAERLKGVDSTLKIQPAKLEDSAVYLCASSSLDTQYFGPGTRLTVL.

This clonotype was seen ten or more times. The CDR3 DNA reads as TGTGCCAGCAGGGGGTTCTCCTACAATGAGCAGTTCTTC. It specifies CASRGFSYNEQFF. The rearrangement links TRBV6-2 or TRBV6-3 to TRBJ2-1; no definite D call. CDR3 length equals 13 residues. Trimming cost V 6 bases and J 0 bases, with 6 bases left between them. In germline, CDR1 is MNHEY, CDR2 SVGEGT.

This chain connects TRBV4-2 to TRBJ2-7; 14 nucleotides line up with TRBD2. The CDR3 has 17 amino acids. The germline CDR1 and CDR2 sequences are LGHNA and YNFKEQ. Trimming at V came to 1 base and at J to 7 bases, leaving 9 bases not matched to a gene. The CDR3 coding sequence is TGTGCCAGCAGCCAAGGACTAGCGGGAGGGCCACGGGGAGAGCAGTACTTC. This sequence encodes CASSQGLAGGPRGEQYF.

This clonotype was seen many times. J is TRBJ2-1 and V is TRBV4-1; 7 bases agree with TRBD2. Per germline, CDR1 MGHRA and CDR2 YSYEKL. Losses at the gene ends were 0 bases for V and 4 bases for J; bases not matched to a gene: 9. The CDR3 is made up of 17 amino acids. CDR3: CASSQDHLSSGYNEQFF. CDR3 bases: TGCGCCAGCAGCCAAGATCACCTCTCTAGCGGTTACAATGAGCAGTTCTTC.

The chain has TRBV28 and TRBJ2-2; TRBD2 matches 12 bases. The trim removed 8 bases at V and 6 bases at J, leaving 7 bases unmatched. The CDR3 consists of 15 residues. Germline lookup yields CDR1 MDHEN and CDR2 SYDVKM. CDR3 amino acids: CASLPRLAGAGELFF. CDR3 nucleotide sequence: TGTGCCAGCTTGCCCCGACTAGCGGGAGCCGGGGAGCTGTTTTTT.

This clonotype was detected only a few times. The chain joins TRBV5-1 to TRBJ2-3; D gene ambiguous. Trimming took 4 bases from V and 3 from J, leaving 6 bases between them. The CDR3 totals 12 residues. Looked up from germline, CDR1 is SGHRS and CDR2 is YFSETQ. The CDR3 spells CASSTPTDTQYF. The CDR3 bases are TGCGCCAGCAGCACACCAACAGATACGCAGTATTTT. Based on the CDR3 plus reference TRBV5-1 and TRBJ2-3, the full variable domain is KAGVTQTPRYLIKTRGQQVTLSCSPISGHRSVSWYQQTPGQGLQFLFEYFSETQRNKGNFPGRFSGRQFSNSRSEMNVSTLELGDSALYLCASSTPTDTQYFGPGTRLTVL.

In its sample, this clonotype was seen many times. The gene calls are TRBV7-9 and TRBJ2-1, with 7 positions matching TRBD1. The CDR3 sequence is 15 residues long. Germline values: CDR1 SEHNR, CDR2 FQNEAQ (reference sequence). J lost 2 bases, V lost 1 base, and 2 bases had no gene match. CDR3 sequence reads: CASSLEDRTYNEQFF. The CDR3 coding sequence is TGTGCCAGCAGCTTAGAGGACAGGACCTACAATGAGCAGTTCTTC.

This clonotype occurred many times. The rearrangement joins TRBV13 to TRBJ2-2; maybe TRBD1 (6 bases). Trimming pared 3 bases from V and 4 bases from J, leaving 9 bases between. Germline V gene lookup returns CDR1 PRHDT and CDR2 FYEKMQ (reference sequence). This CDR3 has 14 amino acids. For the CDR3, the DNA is TGTGCCAGCAGCTTTCAGGGGAGCACCGGGGAGCTGTTTTTT. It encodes CASSFQGSTGELFF.

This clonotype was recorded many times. In DNA form, the CDR3 reads TGTGCCAGTAGTATGGTCAAGAACACTGAAGCTTTCTTT. Translation gives CASSMVKNTEAFF. The V and J genes are TRBV19 and TRBJ1-1; D unclear. Germline V gene sequence: CDR1 LNHDA, CDR2 SQIVND (reference sequence). With 3 bases removed from V and 1 base from J, the gap between germline ends came to 6 bases. The CDR3 sequence is 13 residues long.

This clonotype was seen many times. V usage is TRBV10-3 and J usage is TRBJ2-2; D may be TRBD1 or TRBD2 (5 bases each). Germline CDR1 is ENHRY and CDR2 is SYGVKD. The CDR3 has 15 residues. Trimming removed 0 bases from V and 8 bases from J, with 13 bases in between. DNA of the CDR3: TGTGCCATCAGTGAGTCGACGGGACGGTATGGGGAGCTGTTTTTT. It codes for CAISESTGRYGELFF.